The present T cell receptor beta chain was sequenced within a study of cytomegalovirus exposure and HLA in healthy donors. Study-wide findings and caveats: The productive fraction for most TCR beta V segments was about 87% or about 30% in an earlier analysis. Reports showed the classifier diagnosing cytomegalovirus status with high specificity and sensitivity.

PCR involved 60 Vbeta and 13 Jbeta primers. Clones were read by immunoSEQ multiplex PCR, and TCRdb kept only the in-frame ones, dropping some. The sample records roughly 130,000 clones, approximately 80% being singletons. Trimming cost V 6 bases and J 1 base, with 14 bases left between them. Germline V CDR1 and CDR2: ENHRY, SYGVKD. CDR3 length: 15 amino acids. In regard to this clone: The target antigen is unknown.

Sequenced: PBMCs. The origin of this receptor is a woman aged 18-29 years in good health and CMV-seropositive. The genes are TRBV10-3 and TRBJ2-3, with D perhaps TRBD1 (6 bases). CDR3 amino acids: CAISPFGGGTDTQYF. The CDR3 nucleotides read TGTGCCATCAGCCCGTTTGGGGGCGGCACAGATACGCAGTATTTT.